One sample yielded the 9 T cell receptor beta chains listed below, sequenced in a study of beta chain features in type 1 diabetes. The authors reverse transcribed all of the isolated RNA, so sequencing captured expressed TCRB transcripts. TCRdb keeps only in-frame clones here, not all; method: immunoSEQ multiplex PCR. The profile shows roughly 60,000 clones, around three fifths of them singletons. Source material: Tregs from blood. These receptors all come from a young woman in good health.

V and J are TRBV18 and TRBJ1-1; possibly TRBD1 for D (6 bases). This CDR3 region has 21 residues. V gave up 4 bases and J gave up 1 base, with 31 bases separating them. Germline loops: CDR1 KGHSH, CDR2 LQKENI. Written as DNA, the CDR3 is TGTGCCAGCTCACTCCGACTCGACCCCGGGACATGGTGGACGGGGAACACTGAAGCTTTCTTT. Translated: CASSLRLDPGTWWTGNTEAFF.

DNA of the CDR3: TGTGCCAGCAGTGGCCTAGCGGGAGATACGCAGTATTTT. It specifies CASSGLAGDTQYF. This chain uses TRBV25-1 with TRBJ2-3; 8 positions agree with TRBD2. V shed 4 bases and J 5 bases; nucleotides not matched to a gene: 2. Germline CDR1 reads MGHDK; CDR2 reads SYGVNS. The CDR3 totals 13 residues.

The sample holds a few counts of this clone. This chain uses TRBV7-8 with TRBJ1-2; 9 bases align to TRBD1. This CDR3 comprises 16 residues. The germline CDR1 and CDR2 sequences are SGHVS and FQNEAQ. V shed 5 bases, J shed 4 bases, and the junction held 11 bases outside the gene matches. In nucleotides, the CDR3 is TGTGCCAGCAGCCTAGGGACAGGGCGCTCCCTCTATGGCTACACCTTC. The encoded protein is CASSLGTGRSLYGYTF.

CDR3 residues: CASSEGPFEAFF. The CDR3 DNA sequence: TGTGCCAGCAGTGAAGGGCCATTCGAAGCTTTCTTT. The chain links TRBV2 to TRBJ1-1; D unresolved. The CDR3 contains 12 residues. Germline V gene lookup returns CDR1 SNHLY and CDR2 FYNNEI. Trimming shortened V by 1 base and J by 8 bases, and 8 bases separated the two germline ends.

This clone appeared a single time. V and J are TRBV7-2 and TRBJ2-7, with 14 nucleotides matching TRBD2. This CDR3 has 17 amino acids. V gave up 5 bases and J gave up 0 bases; unmatched junction bases: 6. The germline V gene encodes CDR1 SGHTA and CDR2 FQGNSA. Here the CDR3 reads CASSMTSGGAISYEQYF. For the CDR3, the DNA is TGTGCCAGCAGCATGACTAGCGGGGGGGCCATCTCCTACGAGCAGTACTTC. Complete variable domain (other parts from reference TRBV7-2 and TRBJ2-7): GAGVSQSPSNKVTEKGKDVELRCDPISGHTALYWYRQSLGQGLEFLIYFQGNSAPDKSGLPSDRFSAERTGGSVSTLTIQRTQQEDSAVYLCASSMTSGGAISYEQYFGPGTRLTVT.

V gene TRBV5-4 combines with J gene TRBJ2-5; 10 positions agree with TRBD2. The end of the DNA is better explained by TRBJ2-7, so the J call may be wrong. This CDR3 is 15 amino acids long. Per germline, CDR1 SGHNT and CDR2 YYREEE (reference sequence). DNA for the CDR3: TGTGCCAGCAGCTGGGGACTAGCGAGTTCCTACGAGCAGTACTTC. Translated: CASSWGLASSYEQYF.

In its sample, this clone was seen a few times. The chain carries TRBV11-2 and TRBJ2-1; tentative D call: TRBD2 (5 bases). The V end was cut by 3 bases, the J end by 3 bases, with 9 bases between. From germline, CDR1 is SGHAT and CDR2 FQNNGV. The CDR3 totals 14 residues. CDR3 coding DNA: TGTGCCAGCAGCTTCCCGGGGAGCTACAATGAGCAGTTCTTC. This translates into CASSFPGSYNEQFF.

This clone appeared a few times. The rearrangement uses TRBV18 and TRBJ2-6; no definite D call. CDR1 is KGHSH, CDR2 LQKENI, per germline. The CDR3 has 17 residues. Trimming removed 3 bases from V and 0 bases from J, with 12 bases in between. This chain's CDR3 is CASSPRSPVSGANVLTF. Written as DNA, the CDR3 is TGTGCCAGCTCACCCCGTTCTCCGGTCTCTGGGGCCAACGTCCTGACTTTC.

This clone was picked up a small number of times. The V call is TRBV6-1, the J call TRBJ2-3, with 9 bases matching TRBD1. V lost 5 bases and J lost 0; bases outside the gene matches: 3. The CDR3 loop spans 15 amino acids. Germline-derived CDR1 and CDR2 are MNHNS and SASEGT. The CDR3 region has the DNA TGTGCCAGCAGTTGGGACAGGGCTAGCACAGATACGCAGTATTTT. Translated: CASSWDRASTDTQYF.